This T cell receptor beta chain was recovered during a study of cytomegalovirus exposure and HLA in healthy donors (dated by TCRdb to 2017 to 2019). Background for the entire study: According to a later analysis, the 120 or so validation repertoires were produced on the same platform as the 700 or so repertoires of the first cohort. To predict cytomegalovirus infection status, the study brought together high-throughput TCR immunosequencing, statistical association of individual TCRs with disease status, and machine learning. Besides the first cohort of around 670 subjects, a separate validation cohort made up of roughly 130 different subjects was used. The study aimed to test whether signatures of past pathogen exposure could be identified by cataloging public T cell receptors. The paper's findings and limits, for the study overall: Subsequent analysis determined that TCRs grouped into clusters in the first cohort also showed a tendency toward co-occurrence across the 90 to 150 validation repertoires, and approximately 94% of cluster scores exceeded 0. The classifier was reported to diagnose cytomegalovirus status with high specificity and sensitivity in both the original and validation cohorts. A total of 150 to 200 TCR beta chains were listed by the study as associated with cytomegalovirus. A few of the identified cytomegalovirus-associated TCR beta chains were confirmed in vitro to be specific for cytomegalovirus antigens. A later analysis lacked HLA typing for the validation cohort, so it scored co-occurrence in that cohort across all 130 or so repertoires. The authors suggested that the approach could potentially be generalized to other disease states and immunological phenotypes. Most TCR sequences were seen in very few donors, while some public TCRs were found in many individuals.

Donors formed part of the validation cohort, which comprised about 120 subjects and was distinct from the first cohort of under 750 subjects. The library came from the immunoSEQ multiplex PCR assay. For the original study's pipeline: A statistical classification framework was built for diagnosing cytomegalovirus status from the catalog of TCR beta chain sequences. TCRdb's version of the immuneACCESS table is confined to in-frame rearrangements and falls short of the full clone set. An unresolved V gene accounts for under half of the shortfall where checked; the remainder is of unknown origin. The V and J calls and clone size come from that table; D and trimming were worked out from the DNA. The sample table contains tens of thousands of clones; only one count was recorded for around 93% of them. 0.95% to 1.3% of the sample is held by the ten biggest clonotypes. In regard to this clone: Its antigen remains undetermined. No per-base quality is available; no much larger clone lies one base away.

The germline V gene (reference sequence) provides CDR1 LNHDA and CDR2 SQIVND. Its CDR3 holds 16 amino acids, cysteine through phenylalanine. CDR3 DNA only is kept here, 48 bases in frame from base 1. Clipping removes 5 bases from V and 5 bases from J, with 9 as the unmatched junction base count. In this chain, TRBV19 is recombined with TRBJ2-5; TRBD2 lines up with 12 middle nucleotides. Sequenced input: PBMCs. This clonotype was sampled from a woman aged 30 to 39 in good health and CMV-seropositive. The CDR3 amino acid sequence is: CASSPLAGGPGETQYF. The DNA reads TGTGCCAGTAGTCCCCTAGCGGGAGGGCCGGGGGAGACCCAGTACTTC.